Sequencing of this T cell receptor (beta chain) was carried out in a study of blood T cells in healthy people across ages. V lost 4 bases to trimming and J lost 0 bases, with 10 bases between them. The CDR3 is 15 residues long. The germline CDR1 and CDR2 sequences are SGHRS and YFSETQ. Primers used in a second PCR of roughly 7 to 12 cycles were a sample-barcoded 5' primer and a J-beta primer mix. MiXCR, run by TCRdb on the 5' RACE reads, gives a single entry per CDR3 protein. The data show roughly 1,300,000 distinct CDR3 sequences, around 59% seen once. Specimen: blood. This chain joins TRBV5-1 and TRBJ2-2; either TRBD1 or TRBD2 may supply D (5 bases each). This receptor was taken from a man in his late teens or twenties in good health. The CDR3 sequence: CASSRDVANTGELFF. CDR3 in DNA: TGCGCCAGCAGCAGGGACGTGGCGAACACCGGGGAGCTGTTTTTT.